A selection of T cell receptor beta chains follows, all from one sample in a study of cytomegalovirus exposure and HLA in healthy donors. Using immunoSEQ multiplex PCR, the repertoire was profiled, and TCRdb retains in-frame clones only, with some absent. The sample includes more than 85,000 clones, more than 65% of them seen just once. Source material: PBMCs. The receptor set was obtained from a man aged 30-40 years in good health and CMV-seropositive. The CDR3 runs from the conserved cysteine through the conserved F or W. The order of the fields is CDR3 DNA, CDR3 protein, D gene, clone size, J gene, V gene. A D gene is named only where the DNA matches it firmly. Clone size appears in some rows only: once, few, many, or a class for an expanded clone.

cdr3_nt: TGCAGCGTTGAAGATACCGGGACAGCTACATACGAGCAGTACTTC
cdr3_aa: CSVEDTGTATYEQYF
d_call: TRBD1
clone_size: -
j_call: TRBJ2-7
v_call: TRBV29-1

cdr3_nt: TGTGCCAGCAGCCTCGGGGGGGGGCCAACAGATACGCAGTATTTT
cdr3_aa: CASSLGGGPTDTQYF
d_call: TRBD2
clone_size: -
j_call: TRBJ2-3
v_call: TRBV27

cdr3_nt: TGTGCCAGCAGCCGATACATGGGCGCCGGGGAGCTGTTTTTT
cdr3_aa: CASSRYMGAGELFF
d_call: -
clone_size: once
j_call: TRBJ2-2
v_call: TRBV7-9

cdr3_nt: TGTGCCAGCTCCCGAGGTCAGGGGGCGTATGAAAAACTGTTTTTT
cdr3_aa: CASSRGQGAYEKLFF
d_call: TRBD1
clone_size: -
j_call: TRBJ1-4
v_call: TRBV18

cdr3_nt: TGTGCCAGCAGCGCCCCGACAGTGAACACCATATATTTT
cdr3_aa: CASSAPTVNTIYF
d_call: -
clone_size: once
j_call: TRBJ1-3
v_call: TRBV5-5

cdr3_nt: TGCGCCAGCAGCTTGGCCGAGCAGAACACCGGGGAGCTGTTTTTT
cdr3_aa: CASSLAEQNTGELFF
d_call: -
clone_size: -
j_call: TRBJ2-2
v_call: TRBV5-1

cdr3_nt: TGTGCCAGCAGCTCGATCCAGGGATACACTGAAGCTTTCTTT
cdr3_aa: CASSSIQGYTEAFF
d_call: -
clone_size: -
j_call: TRBJ1-1
v_call: TRBV7-2

cdr3_nt: TGTGCCAGCAGCCAAACAGGCATTAGCAATCAGCCCCAGCATTTT
cdr3_aa: CASSQTGISNQPQHF
d_call: -
clone_size: -
j_call: TRBJ1-5
v_call: TRBV16

cdr3_nt: TGCGCCAGCAGCTTGACTAGCAATAGAGCGGATACGCAGTATTTT
cdr3_aa: CASSLTSNRADTQYF
d_call: -
clone_size: -
j_call: TRBJ2-3
v_call: TRBV5-1

cdr3_nt: TGTGCCAGCAGCCAGGGACAGGGGGCCGAAAAACTGTTTTTT
cdr3_aa: CASSQGQGAEKLFF
d_call: TRBD1
clone_size: -
j_call: TRBJ1-4
v_call: TRBV7-2

cdr3_nt: TGCGCCAGCAGCCCGGGGGTAGGCCTTACTACCCCTGAAGCTTTCTTT
cdr3_aa: CASSPGVGLTTPEAFF
d_call: -
clone_size: -
j_call: TRBJ1-1
v_call: TRBV4-3

cdr3_nt: TGTGCCAGCAGCTTAGTGGGACAGGGGCACACCGGGGAGCTGTTTTTT
cdr3_aa: CASSLVGQGHTGELFF
d_call: TRBD1
clone_size: once
j_call: TRBJ2-2
v_call: TRBV9

cdr3_nt: TGTGCCAGTAGTGTTGGCGGGGAGACCCAGTACTTC
cdr3_aa: CASSVGGETQYF
d_call: -
clone_size: -
j_call: TRBJ2-5
v_call: TRBV19

cdr3_nt: TGCAGCGTCGAGCTAAATGACTACGAGCAGTACTTC
cdr3_aa: CSVELNDYEQYF
d_call: -
clone_size: -
j_call: TRBJ2-7
v_call: TRBV29-1

cdr3_nt: TGTGCCAGCAGTGAGCAACGGGACAGGGGGCCCGATGAAAAACTGTTTTTT
cdr3_aa: CASSEQRDRGPDEKLFF
d_call: TRBD1
clone_size: -
j_call: TRBJ1-4
v_call: TRBV6-1

cdr3_nt: TGTGCCAGCAGCTTGTTGGTCAGGGCTGGAAACACCATATATTTT
cdr3_aa: CASSLLVRAGNTIYF
d_call: -
clone_size: -
j_call: TRBJ1-3
v_call: TRBV13

cdr3_nt: TGTGCTAGCAGCTCCGGGACAGGGGGGGACGAGCAGTACTTC
cdr3_aa: CASSSGTGGDEQYF
d_call: TRBD1
clone_size: few
j_call: TRBJ2-7
v_call: TRBV7-7

cdr3_nt: TGTGCCAGCAGCCTAGGGGCAGGGCAAGCTTTCTTT
cdr3_aa: CASSLGAGQAFF
d_call: -
clone_size: -
j_call: TRBJ1-1
v_call: TRBV7-6

cdr3_nt: TGCGCCAGCAGCCAGGGACAGAACCGGGGGAGAGGCACAGATACGCAGTATTTT
cdr3_aa: CASSQGQNRGRGTDTQYF
d_call: -
clone_size: -
j_call: TRBJ2-3
v_call: TRBV4-1

cdr3_nt: TGTGCCAGCAGTGAAGGCGGAACTGAAGCTTTCTTT
cdr3_aa: CASSEGGTEAFF
d_call: -
clone_size: -
j_call: TRBJ1-1
v_call: TRBV25-1

cdr3_nt: TGTGCCAGCAGCCAAGATCTGGGAGCTATGAACACTGAAGCTTTCTTT
cdr3_aa: CASSQDLGAMNTEAFF
d_call: -
clone_size: -
j_call: TRBJ1-1
v_call: TRBV14

cdr3_nt: TGTGCCATCTGCTCCGAGACTAGCGGGGGGCCCCTCTGGGATGGGGCCAACGTCCTGACTTTC
cdr3_aa: CAICSETSGGPLWDGANVLTF
d_call: TRBD2
clone_size: -
j_call: TRBJ2-6
v_call: TRBV10-3

cdr3_nt: TGTGCCAGTAGTATAGTGGGGGGGGACGTCGGGGAGCTGTTTTTT
cdr3_aa: CASSIVGGDVGELFF
d_call: TRBD2
clone_size: -
j_call: TRBJ2-2
v_call: TRBV19

cdr3_nt: TGTGCCAGCAGCCCTCCCCCAGGGTCGGTTTATCGGAACACTGAAGCTTTCTTT
cdr3_aa: CASSPPPGSVYRNTEAFF
d_call: -
clone_size: -
j_call: TRBJ1-1
v_call: TRBV5-4

cdr3_nt: TGCGCCAGCAGCCCCACTTGGACTAGCTCCTACAATGAGCAGTTCTTC
cdr3_aa: CASSPTWTSSYNEQFF
d_call: TRBD2
clone_size: -
j_call: TRBJ2-1
v_call: TRBV4-3

cdr3_nt: TGCGCCAGCAGCCCAAGCGGGGGGGCGAGCAATGAGCAGTTCTTC
cdr3_aa: CASSPSGGASNEQFF
d_call: TRBD2
clone_size: -
j_call: TRBJ2-1
v_call: TRBV5-1

cdr3_nt: TGTGCCAGCAGCTTGGAGGGGGCCCCGGATACGCAGTATTTT
cdr3_aa: CASSLEGAPDTQYF
d_call: TRBD1
clone_size: -
j_call: TRBJ2-3
v_call: TRBV5-4

cdr3_nt: TGCGCCAGCAGCCAAGAAGGGGGTTTGGCGGGCCAAGAGACCCAGTACTTC
cdr3_aa: CASSQEGGLAGQETQYF
d_call: -
clone_size: -
j_call: TRBJ2-5
v_call: TRBV4-3

cdr3_nt: TGTGCCAGCAGTTCCCGAACAGGGACCGACGAGCAGTACTTC
cdr3_aa: CASSSRTGTDEQYF
d_call: -
clone_size: -
j_call: TRBJ2-7
v_call: TRBV28

cdr3_nt: TGTGCCAGCAGCCCGGGGGGGTACTATGGCTACACCTTC
cdr3_aa: CASSPGGYYGYTF
d_call: -
clone_size: -
j_call: TRBJ1-2
v_call: TRBV5-6

cdr3_nt: TGTGCCAGCAGCACCTCCGGGACAGGGTTTAAGGCCCAGCATTTT
cdr3_aa: CASSTSGTGFKAQHF
d_call: TRBD1
clone_size: -
j_call: TRBJ1-5
v_call: TRBV6-5

cdr3_nt: TGTGCCAGCAGTCCAATCGCACTAGCGGGGGGTTTTGGTTTCGCGAACACCGGGGAGCTGTTTTTT
cdr3_aa: CASSPIALAGGFGFANTGELFF
d_call: TRBD2
clone_size: -
j_call: TRBJ2-2
v_call: TRBV27

cdr3_nt: TGTGCCAGCAGTTACGAATGGACAGCAACTAATGAAAAACTGTTTTTT
cdr3_aa: CASSYEWTATNEKLFF
d_call: -
clone_size: -
j_call: TRBJ1-4
v_call: TRBV6-5

cdr3_nt: TGCGCCAGCAGCTCGGACAGGGGCTACGAGCAGTACTTC
cdr3_aa: CASSSDRGYEQYF
d_call: TRBD1
clone_size: few
j_call: TRBJ2-7
v_call: TRBV4-3

cdr3_nt: TGTGCCAGCAATTTAGGGCTCGGCTCTGGGGCCAACGTCCTGACTTTC
cdr3_aa: CASNLGLGSGANVLTF
d_call: -
clone_size: few
j_call: TRBJ2-6
v_call: TRBV28